Described below is a single T cell receptor beta chain sequence and its context. The length of the CDR3 is 16 residues. CDR1 MNHEY and CDR2 SVGEGT come from the germline V gene. The ends were cut back, 6 bases at V and 0 bases at J, with 15 bases in the middle. The data originate from a study of blood T cell repertoires in COVID-19. In the authors' workflow: Estimation of nucleated cell counts relied on the amplification of reference gene primers. Profiled with immunoSEQ multiplex PCR; TCRdb holds only in-frame clones, not every one. The DNA was the basis for D and trimming; V, J and clone size are from that table. The sample holds hundreds of thousands of clones, approximately 92% seen once.

The receptor was isolated from a man between 18 and 29 years old who had recovered from COVID-19. Sequenced material: PBMCs or T cells enriched from blood (not recorded which). The genes are TRBV6-2 or TRBV6-3 and TRBJ1-5; D gene uncertain. CDR3 nucleotides: TGTGCCAGCAGCCTACCCCCAGGATATAGCAATCAGCCCCAGCATTTT. Protein product: CASSLPPGYSNQPQHF.